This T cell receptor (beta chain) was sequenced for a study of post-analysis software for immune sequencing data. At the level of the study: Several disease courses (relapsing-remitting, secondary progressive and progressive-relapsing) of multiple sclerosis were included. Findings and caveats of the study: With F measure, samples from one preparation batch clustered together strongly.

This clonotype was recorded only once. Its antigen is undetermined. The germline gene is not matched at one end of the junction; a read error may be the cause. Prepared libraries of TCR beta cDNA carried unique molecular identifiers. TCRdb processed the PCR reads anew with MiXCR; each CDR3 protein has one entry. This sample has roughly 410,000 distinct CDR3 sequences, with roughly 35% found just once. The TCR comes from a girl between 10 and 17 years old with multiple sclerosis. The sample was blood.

The CDR3 reads CTSSATGTEDGYTF. CDR3 DNA sequence: TGTACCAGCAGCGCGACCGGGACCGAGGACGGCTACACCTTC. V and J are TRBV9 and TRBJ1-2, with D possibly being TRBD1 (5 bases). The CDR3 contains 14 residues. Germline V gene data show CDR1 as SGDLS and CDR2 as YYNGEE.